This T cell receptor beta chain was documented in a study of tumor-infiltrating lymphocytes in localized non-small cell lung cancer. The study, taken as a whole, reports: Only some patients had TCR sequencing, depending on available tissue.

In this sample, this clone turned up once. Its antigen is undetermined. Libraries were prepared by immunoSEQ multiplex PCR; TCRdb keeps only in-frame clonotypes and omits some of them. The sample has roughly 15,000 clones, roughly 69% seen once. Trimming cost V 2 bases and J 4 bases; bases outside gene matches: 4. Germline V gene lookup returns CDR1 MGHRA and CDR2 YSYEKL. This CDR3 comprises 16 residues. This clonotype was sampled from a human donor with non-small cell lung cancer. The gene calls are TRBV4-1 and TRBJ2-7, with 14 bases lining up with TRBD2. Sequencing was performed on lung tumor tissue. The CDR3 DNA sequence: TGCGCCAGCAGCCAAACGGGGACTAGCGGGAGTTACGAGCAGTACTTC. This translates into CASSQTGTSGSYEQYF.